These 20 T cell receptor beta chains were all obtained from the same sample, sequenced in a study of blood T cells in healthy people across ages. Next came a second PCR, run for about 6 to 12 cycles, which used a sample-barcoded 5' primer along with a J-beta primer mix. TCRdb analysed the 5' RACE reads with MiXCR anew, one entry per CDR3 protein. The sample gives under 1,000,000 distinct CDR3 sequences, about 45% of which show up once; roughly 20% is in the top ten. The material sequenced was blood. These receptor sequences come from a man older than 75 in good health.

Written as DNA, the CDR3 is TGTGCCAGCAGCTTCCTTCATGGACAGGGAAGATCCTACGAGCAGTACTTC. Protein product: CASSFLHGQGRSYEQYF. V is TRBV7-9 and J is TRBJ2-7, with 8 positions matching TRBD1. Germline loops: CDR1 SEHNR, CDR2 FQNEAQ (reference sequence). The CDR3 sequence is 17 residues long. Trimming removed 3 bases from V and 1 base from J; junction bases left unmatched: 11.

In this sample, this clonotype turned up a few times. The chain joins TRBV2 to TRBJ1-1, with 7 bases that match TRBD1. The CDR3 is 16 residues long. The junction had 8 bases not matched to a gene; V was cut back by 4 bases and J by 0 bases. The germline gives CDR1 SNHLY, CDR2 FYNNEI. The CDR3 is CASSVYRGGMNTEAFF. In DNA, the CDR3 is TGTGCCAGCAGTGTGTACAGGGGAGGCATGAACACTGAAGCTTTCTTT.

This clonotype has ten or more counts. V and J are TRBV7-2 and TRBJ2-7, with no clear D. Trimming cost V 2 bases and J 0 bases, with 8 bases left between them. This CDR3 contains 14 residues. Germline CDR1 is SGHTA and CDR2 is FQGNSA. The CDR3 nucleotides are TGTGCCAGCAGCTTATCATGGCGCTCCTACGAGCAGTACTTC. Its protein product is CASSLSWRSYEQYF.

This clonotype was seen only once. The rearrangement joins TRBV20-1 to TRBJ2-1; the D gene is possibly TRBD2 (5 bases). The germline gives CDR1 DFQATT, CDR2 SNEGSKA (reference sequence). V lost 7 bases, J lost 8 bases, and 12 bases lay in between. The CDR3 sequence is 11 residues long. CDR3 loop: CSGAGVDEQFF. The CDR3 nucleotides read TGCAGTGGTGCCGGGGTGGATGAGCAGTTCTTC.

This chain uses TRBV3-1 with TRBJ2-5; 10 bases agree with TRBD2. The V gene end was trimmed by 8 bases and the J gene end by 11 bases; junction bases not matched to a gene: 14. The CDR3 is 14 residues long. Germline CDR1 reads LGHDT; CDR2 reads YNNKEL (reference sequence). CDR3 nucleotide sequence: TGTGCCAGCCGGACTAGCGGTACCTTCAATGAGCAGTACTTC. This gives the protein CASRTSGTFNEQYF.

In this sample, this clonotype turned up many times. The chain combines TRBV7-2 with TRBJ2-3; TRBD2 matches at 7 bases. After removal of 5 bases from V and 5 bases from J, the junction contained 10 bases not matched to a gene. Germline CDR1 is SGHTA and CDR2 is FQGNSA. The CDR3 consists of 15 residues. The CDR3 region is CASSPETSRVDTQYF. Here the CDR3 DNA reads TGTGCCAGCAGCCCGGAGACTAGCCGGGTAGATACGCAGTATTTT. Complete variable domain (other parts from reference TRBV7-2 and TRBJ2-3): GAGVSQSPSNKVTEKGKDVELRCDPISGHTALYWYRQSLGQGLEFLIYFQGNSAPDKSGLPSDRFSAERTGGSVSTLTIQRTQQEDSAVYLCASSPETSRVDTQYFGPGTRLTVL.

The chain recombines TRBV3-1 with TRBJ1-5, with a possible D match to TRBD1 (6 bases). The V gene's germline CDR1 is LGHDT and CDR2 YNNKEL (reference sequence). The CDR3 spans 15 residues. Trimming took 1 base from V and 1 from J, leaving 8 bases between them. CDR3 nucleotides: TGTGCCAGCAGCCAAGGGGGGCAGAGCAATCAGCCCCAGCATTTT. Encoded protein: CASSQGGQSNQPQHF.

The J gene is TRBJ2-1, the V gene TRBV10-3; 9 bases are a match to TRBD2. The CDR3 consists of 13 residues. With V trimmed by 4 bases and J by 13 bases, 8 bases remained unmatched. Germline V lookup: CDR1 ENHRY, CDR2 SYGVKD. CDR3 protein: CAISGTSVETQFF. Here the CDR3 DNA reads TGTGCCATCAGTGGGACTAGCGTCGAGACCCAGTTCTTC.

The chain joins TRBV20-1 to TRBJ1-1; 7 bases map to TRBD1. Looked up from germline, CDR1 is DFQATT and CDR2 is SNEGSKA (reference sequence). With V trimmed by 1 base and J by 4 bases, 15 bases remained unmatched. This CDR3 has 17 amino acids. For the CDR3, the DNA is TGCAGTGCTAGAGCCCCTCCCCTTCAGACAGGGCGCACTGAAGCTTTCTTT. This codes for CSARAPPLQTGRTEAFF.

Concerning this clonotype: At one boundary the junction diverges from the germline segment, which might be a read error. The J gene is TRBJ2-1, the V gene TRBV19; possibly TRBD2 for D (6 bases). The germline gives CDR1 LNHDA, CDR2 SQIVND (reference sequence). The CDR3 runs 15 residues. DNA for the CDR3: TGTGCCAGTAGGCTTCCTAGCGTCTCCTACAATGAACAGTTCTTC. Protein: CASRLPSVSYNEQFF.

The V gene is TRBV29-1, the J gene TRBJ2-5; D gene uncertain. The J call may be wrong; the DNA end is better matched by TRBJ2-7. Germline CDR1 reads SQVTM; CDR2 reads ANQGSEA. The CDR3 length is 15 residues. The chain's CDR3 is CSVEGLGGSTYEQYF. The CDR3 DNA sequence: TGCAGCGTTGAAGGGTTGGGCGGATCGACCTACGAGCAGTACTTC.

In this sample, this clonotype turned up a few times. The J gene is TRBJ2-7, the V gene TRBV19, with D uncertain. Looked up from germline, CDR1 is LNHDA and CDR2 is SQIVND (reference sequence). CDR3 length: 16 residues. Trimming stripped 1 base from V and 4 bases from J, with 17 bases between. CDR3: CASSIVTTWKTYEQYF. CDR3 bases: TGTGCCAGTAGTATAGTCACGACATGGAAGACATACGAGCAGTACTTC.

V gene TRBV24-1 combines with J gene TRBJ2-2; TRBD1 or TRBD2 may be the D gene (5 bases each). Between the trimmed V and J ends, which lost 3 bases and 0 bases, there was a span of 13 bases. CDR1 and CDR2 (germline): KGHDR, SFDVKD. The CDR3 totals 17 residues. The CDR3 DNA reads TGTGCCACCAGTGATAGTTGGGGGAGATCGAACACCGGGGAGCTGTTTTTT. Translated, it gives CATSDSWGRSNTGELFF.

This clonotype was seen a few times. The chain has TRBV9 and TRBJ2-7, with D possibly being TRBD1 (6 bases). Germline V gives CDR1 SGDLS, CDR2 YYNGEE. This CDR3 is built from 14 residues. V was clipped by 3 bases and J by 5 bases, with 15 bases between them. The CDR3 sequence: CASSGGQLAHEQYF. The CDR3 nucleotides are TGTGCCAGCAGCGGAGGACAGTTGGCCCACGAGCAGTACTTC.

This clonotype was seen a single time. This may stem from a read error, because a much larger clone lies one nucleotide away. The chain recombines TRBV5-1 with TRBJ2-5; perhaps TRBD1 as D (6 bases). Trimming left V 3 bases short and J 5 bases short, with 17 bases between. CDR1 and CDR2 from the germline V gene are SGHRS and YFSETQ. This CDR3 contains 15 residues. The CDR3 DNA is TGCGCCAGCAGCTCGGCCGGCAGGGGCGAGGAGACCCAGTACTTC. Translated, it gives CASSSAGRGEETQYF.

This clonotype was recorded many times. The chain employs TRBV29-1 and TRBJ2-1; D is uncertain. V was trimmed by 6 bases and J by 4 bases, leaving 7 bases between them. Germline V gene lookup returns CDR1 SQVTM and CDR2 ANQGSEA. CDR3 length: 11 residues. The CDR3 DNA reads as TGCAGCGTCAACCATTACAATGAGCAGTTCTTC. Translated, it gives CSVNHYNEQFF.

This clonotype has only a few counts. The chain has TRBV20-1 and TRBJ2-5, with TRBD2 matching 8 bases. Germline assignment: CDR1 DFQATT and CDR2 SNEGSKA (reference sequence). Losses at the gene ends were 5 bases for V and 8 bases for J; bases not matched to a gene: 13. The CDR3 has 14 amino acids. CDR3 amino acids: CSAYGGDLFGTQYF. The CDR3 DNA reads TGCAGTGCTTACGGGGGGGACCTTTTTGGTACCCAGTACTTC.

This clonotype was observed a handful of times. The gene calls are TRBV7-2 and TRBJ2-3; 8 nucleotides agree with TRBD2. The V gene end was trimmed by 6 bases and the J gene end by 5 bases; junction bases not matched to a gene: 10. This CDR3 has 15 amino acids. Germline V gene lookup returns CDR1 SGHTA and CDR2 FQGNSA. CDR3 DNA: TGTGCCAGCAGACAAGCGGGAGCGGCTCAAGATACGCAGTATTTT. It specifies CASRQAGAAQDTQYF.

Turning to this clonotype: Sequence at one end of the junction differs from germline and may be a read error. The V gene is TRBV4-1, the J gene TRBJ2-5; TRBD1 aligns across 9 bases. The CDR3 runs to 16 residues. Germline assignment: CDR1 MGHRA and CDR2 YSYEKL. CDR3 residues: CASSQQRQGVQETRYF. In DNA, the CDR3 is TGCGCCAGCAGCCAACAAAGACAGGGGGTCCAAGAGACCCGGTACTTC.

This clonotype was picked up many times. This sequence joins TRBV24-1 and TRBJ2-3; TRBD1 matches at 8 bases. Germline lookup yields CDR1 KGHDR and CDR2 SFDVKD. Losses at the gene ends were 6 bases for V and 1 base for J; bases not matched to a gene: 2. CDR3 length equals 14 residues. The CDR3 DNA is TGTGCCACCAGTAAGGGACAGGGCACAGATACGCAGTATTTT. It translates to CATSKGQGTDTQYF.